The 20 T cell receptor beta chains listed next were all sequenced from one sample in a study of shared T cell receptors in the human thymus. Generated by immunoSEQ multiplex PCR, the TCRdb table keeps only in-frame clones and is missing some. Of some 400,000 clones in the sample, approximately 95% were seen once. Sequences were obtained from thymocytes. Receptor source: a human donor.

This chain links TRBV6-1 with TRBJ2-6, with TRBD1 matching over 7 bases. CDR3 length: 18 residues. V was pared by 4 bases and J by 0 bases, with 9 bases of the junction left unmatched. Germline V CDR1 and CDR2: MNHNS, SASEGT. This CDR3 is CASSGQGRLISGANVLTF. The CDR3, as DNA: TGTGCCAGCAGTGGACAGGGCCGACTGATCTCTGGGGCCAACGTCCTGACTTTC.

The chain joins TRBV28 to TRBJ2-1, with 12 bases lining up with TRBD1. V shed 3 bases, J shed 6 bases, and the junction held 12 bases outside the gene matches. The germline CDR1 and CDR2 sequences are MDHEN and SYDVKM. The CDR3 contains 18 residues. The CDR3 reads CASSFRFRRDRGLNEQFF. The CDR3 DNA follows: TGTGCCAGCAGTTTCCGGTTTCGCCGGGACAGGGGGCTCAATGAGCAGTTCTTC.

DNA for the CDR3: TGTGCCAGCAGCTCCCCCGGTTCACCCCTCCACTTT. This encodes CASSSPGSPLHF. The chain carries TRBV7-9 and TRBJ1-6; D is unresolved. CDR3 length equals 12 residues. Per germline, CDR1 SEHNR and CDR2 FQNEAQ (reference sequence). V was shortened by 4 bases and J by 9 bases, with 7 bases between the two germline ends.

V is TRBV11-2 and J is TRBJ1-5; D is uncertain. The CDR3 is 12 amino acids. Germline assignment: CDR1 SGHAT and CDR2 FQNNGV. Trimming took 6 bases from V and 4 from J, leaving 7 bases between them. CDR3 nucleotides: TGTGCCAGCAGTCAGGAGAATCAGCCCCAGCATTTT. Translating gives CASSQENQPQHF.

The chain uses TRBV30 and TRBJ2-7, with 11 bases lining up with TRBD2. The germline V gene has CDR1 GTSNPN and CDR2 SVGIG (reference sequence). V lost 5 bases to trimming and J lost 3 bases; unmatched junction nucleotides: 3. CDR3 length: 13 residues. CDR3 region: CAWAGTSGYEQYF. The CDR3 bases are TGTGCCTGGGCCGGGACTAGCGGCTACGAGCAGTACTTC.

V and J are TRBV10-2 and TRBJ1-1; D remains ambiguous. V dropped 0 bases and J dropped 7 bases, with 9 bases sitting between them. The germline gives CDR1 WSHSY, CDR2 SAAADI. The CDR3 loop spans 13 amino acids. The CDR3 reads CASSESDPVEAFF. The CDR3 coding sequence is TGCGCCAGCAGTGAGTCGGACCCCGTTGAAGCTTTCTTT.

The V call is TRBV7-3, the J call TRBJ2-7; 7 bases fit TRBD2. The V gene end was trimmed by 5 bases and the J gene end by 0 bases; junction bases not matched to a gene: 10. Germline CDR1 SGHTA, CDR2 FQGTGA. The CDR3 length is 16 residues. CDR3 in DNA: TGTGCCAGCAGCGCCCACCCTAGCGGACCCTCCTACGAGCAGTACTTC. Its protein is CASSAHPSGPSYEQYF.

J is TRBJ1-1 and V is TRBV15, with a possible D match to TRBD1 (6 bases). V lost 5 bases to trimming and J lost 0 bases, with 13 bases between them. CDR3 size: 15 residues. Germline V CDR1 and CDR2: LNHNV, YYDKDF (reference sequence). The CDR3 DNA reads TGTGCCACCAGCGGACTGGACAGATTGAACACTGAAGCTTTCTTT. The encoded protein is CATSGLDRLNTEAFF.

The rearrangement uses TRBV2 and TRBJ2-3; maybe TRBD2 (6 bases). Per the germline V gene, CDR1 is SNHLY and CDR2 is FYNNEI. CDR3 length: 13 residues. The V and J ends lost 6 bases and 5 bases respectively, with 12 bases between them. The CDR3 is CASRGDFGDTQYF. The CDR3 DNA follows: TGTGCCAGCAGGGGGGACTTCGGAGATACGCAGTATTTT.

The chain combines TRBV6-1 with TRBJ2-4; D may be TRBD1 (5 bases). In germline, CDR1 is MNHNS, CDR2 SASEGT. Trimming cost V 0 bases and J 0 bases, with 15 bases left between them. The CDR3 consists of 18 residues. CDR3 nucleotides: TGTGCCAGCAGTGAAGCTTTTCTGACAGTGGTAGCCAAAAACATTCAGTACTTC. Its translation: CASSEAFLTVVAKNIQYF.

The chain couples TRBV7-3 to TRBJ2-7, with 8 bases that match TRBD2. J gave up 3 bases and V 5 bases, and 12 bases lay outside the gene matches. The CDR3 contains 16 residues. In germline, CDR1 is SGHTA, CDR2 FQGTGA. CDR3 loop: CASSPAKAGGNYEQYF. As DNA, the CDR3 is TGTGCCAGCAGCCCCGCCAAGGCGGGAGGCAACTACGAGCAGTACTTC.

V usage is TRBV7-5 and J usage is TRBJ2-5. TRBV7-5 is reported as a pseudogene. There are 16 residues in the CDR3. CDR3 region: CARSLRLSTVQETQYF. In nucleotides, the CDR3 is TGTGCCAGAAGCTTACGGTTATCGACGGTACAAGAGACCCAGTACTTC.

The chain uses TRBV29-1 and TRBJ2-7; possible D gene TRBD1, 5 bases. This CDR3 spans 17 amino acids. CDR1 and CDR2 from the germline V gene are SQVTM and ANQGSEA. Trimming cost V 4 bases and J 0 bases, with 22 bases left between them. The CDR3, as DNA: TGCAGCGTTGGGGGCTACAGGAGAAATAGTGTCTCCTACGAGCAGTACTTC. Amino acids: CSVGGYRRNSVSYEQYF.

This chain joins TRBV15 and TRBJ1-1; 7 nucleotides agree with TRBD1. V dropped 0 bases and J dropped 5; count of bases not matched to a gene: 9. Germline CDR1 LNHNV, CDR2 YYDKDF (reference sequence). The CDR3 loop spans 16 amino acids. As DNA, the CDR3 is TGTGCCACCAGCAGAGATTGGTCAGGGGGACGAACTGAAGCTTTCTTT. This encodes CATSRDWSGGRTEAFF.

This sequence joins TRBV19 and TRBJ1-2, with D perhaps matching TRBD1 (5 bases). CDR3 length equals 12 residues. From germline, CDR1 is LNHDA and CDR2 SQIVND (reference sequence). Trimming stripped 8 bases from V and 5 bases from J, with 12 bases between. The CDR3: CASRDGRYGYTF. The CDR3 coding sequence is TGTGCCAGTCGGGACGGCCGGTATGGCTACACCTTC.

The chain links TRBV4-1 to TRBJ1-3; 7 nucleotides agree with TRBD1. The CDR3 extends over 18 amino acids. Germline V gene lookup returns CDR1 MGHRA and CDR2 YSYEKL. Trimming removed 6 bases from V and 3 bases from J; junction bases left unmatched: 17. In DNA form, the CDR3 reads TGCGCCAGCAGTCCAAGATGGGGCGACAGGGCAAATGGAAACACCATATATTTT. It specifies CASSPRWGDRANGNTIYF.

This rearrangement joins TRBV7-3 to TRBJ1-4; D is unresolved. The V and J ends lost 0 bases and 1 base respectively, with 9 bases between them. From germline, CDR1 is SGHTA and CDR2 FQGTGA. The CDR3 sequence is 16 residues long. The CDR3 here is CASSLTPIRTNEKLFF. In nucleotides, the CDR3 is TGTGCCAGCAGCTTAACCCCCATACGAACTAATGAAAAACTGTTTTTT.

The rearrangement joins TRBV9 to TRBJ1-2; D gene unclear. CDR3 size: 14 residues. Germline V lookup: CDR1 SGDLS, CDR2 YYNGEE. V was pared by 5 bases and J by 4 bases, with 15 bases between. The CDR3 reads CASSEGHSSYGYTF. Written as DNA, the CDR3 is TGTGCCAGCAGTGAGGGCCACTCCTCCTATGGCTACACCTTC.

The V and J genes are TRBV15 and TRBJ2-3, with D maybe TRBD1 (6 bases). The V end lost 8 bases, the J end lost 2 bases, and 11 bases lay between the germline ends. The CDR3 extends over 13 amino acids. Germline V gene lookup returns CDR1 LNHNV and CDR2 YYDKDF (reference sequence). This CDR3 reads CATALGATDTQYF. CDR3 coding DNA: TGTGCCACCGCTTTGGGGGCCACAGATACGCAGTATTTT.

This rearrangement joins TRBV15 to TRBJ2-1; 10 bases map to TRBD2. V shed 1 base and J 5 bases; nucleotides not matched to a gene: 5. The CDR3 spans 16 residues. Germline CDR1 is LNHNV and CDR2 is YYDKDF (reference sequence). This CDR3 reads CATSRALAGFNNEQFF. CDR3 DNA sequence: TGTGCCACCAGCAGAGCACTAGCGGGGTTCAACAATGAGCAGTTCTTC.